What follows are 20 T cell receptor beta chains derived from one specimen sequenced in a study of shared clonotypes between healthy human individuals. Generated by immunoSEQ multiplex PCR, the TCRdb table keeps only in-frame clones and is missing some. The repertoire holds some 360,000 clones, with more than 60% as singletons. Specimen: memory CD4+ T cells sorted from blood. Subset specified: CD45RA-negative fraction. The receptors come from a man aged 25 to 45 in good health.

The genes are TRBV7-9 and TRBJ2-1; the match to TRBD2 covers 7 bases. With V trimmed by 4 bases and J by 0 bases, 9 bases remained unmatched. The CDR3 has 17 residues. The V gene's germline CDR1 is SEHNR and CDR2 FQNEAQ (reference sequence). In nucleotides, the CDR3 is TGTGCCAGCAGCTCCTTTACTAGCGCAAGCTCCTACAATGAGCAGTTCTTC. Protein sequence: CASSSFTSASSYNEQFF.

This clone occurred a few times. Other DNA sequences from this sample encode an identical CDR3 as well. The V and J genes are TRBV15 and TRBJ1-2; D gene uncertain. The CDR3 consists of 12 residues. The V gene lost 0 bases and the J gene lost 5 bases, with 4 bases spanning the gap. Per the germline V gene, CDR1 is LNHNV and CDR2 is YYDKDF (reference sequence). CDR3 residues: CATSRDSYGYTF. The DNA of the CDR3 is TGTGCCACCAGCAGAGATTCATATGGCTACACCTTC.

The rearrangement joins TRBV7-3 to TRBJ2-1; TRBD2 matches 10 bases. CDR3 size: 16 residues. J lost 0 bases, V lost 6 bases, and 5 bases had no gene match. Per germline, CDR1 SGHTA and CDR2 FQGTGA. The CDR3 protein is CASRHASGGSYNEQFF. The CDR3 DNA is TGTGCCAGCAGACATGCTAGCGGGGGCTCCTACAATGAGCAGTTCTTC.

In nucleotides, the CDR3 is TGTGCCAGCAGCCGGGGAGGGACAGGGGGGATTAAGAGGACTAGCGAATCCTACGAGCAGTACTTC. It encodes CASSRGGTGGIKRTSESYEQYF. The rearrangement uses TRBV7-8 and TRBJ2-7; 11 bases line up with TRBD1. Germline lookup yields CDR1 SGHVS and CDR2 FQNEAQ. Germline trimming cut 5 bases from V and 1 base from J; bases unmatched to any gene: 25. This CDR3 spans 22 amino acids.

The V and J genes are TRBV6-4 and TRBJ1-2; 7 nucleotides align to TRBD1. Germline V gene data show CDR1 as MRHNA and CDR2 as SNTAGT. Losses at the gene ends were 6 bases for V and 4 bases for J; bases not matched to a gene: 11. The CDR3 totals 15 residues. CDR3 bases: TGTGCCAGCAGGGATCGATACGACAGGGCCTATGGCTACACCTTC. It translates to CASRDRYDRAYGYTF.

This chain connects TRBV11-3 to TRBJ2-3; D possibly corresponds to TRBD1 (6 bases). The CDR3 covers 16 residues. The germline gives CDR1 SGHNT, CDR2 YENEEA. V was cut by 5 bases and J by 2 bases, with 17 bases left in between. DNA for the CDR3: TGTGCCAGCAGCCCCTCCTCCCCGGGACACACAGATACGCAGTATTTT. Translated, it gives CASSPSSPGHTDTQYF.

In regard to this clone: An end of the junction differs from the germline gene, which may be a read error. The rearrangement links TRBV7-7 to TRBJ2-5; tentative D call: TRBD2 (6 bases). From germline, CDR1 is SSHAT and CDR2 FNYEAQ (reference sequence). This CDR3 spans 15 amino acids. The CDR3 here is CASSQSGTFLFGQYF. For the CDR3, the DNA is TGTGCTAGCAGCCAATCCGGGACTTTTCTTTTTGGCCAGTACTTC. Looking up the rest from reference TRBV7-7 and TRBJ2-5 gives the full variable domain: GAGVSQSPRYKVTKRGQDVTLRCDPISSHATLYWYQQALGQGPEFLTYFNYEAQPDKSGLPSDRFSAERPEGSISTLTIQRTEQRDSAMYRCASSQSGTFLFGQYFGPGTRLLVL.

This clone was observed a single time. Within the sample, other DNA sequences also encode this same CDR3. The CDR3 is CASSFAYTGELFF. In DNA, the CDR3 is TGTGCCAGCAGTTTTGCGTACACCGGGGAGCTGTTTTTT. The chain has TRBV28 and TRBJ2-2; no reliable D call. This CDR3 is 13 amino acids long. Germline CDR1 MDHEN, CDR2 SYDVKM. Between the trimmed V and J ends, which lost 3 bases and 3 bases, there was a span of 5 bases.

The table lists this clone with a count of one. The gene calls are TRBV7-2 and TRBJ2-1; D gene uncertain. The CDR3 contains 11 residues. In germline, CDR1 is SGHTA, CDR2 FQGNSA. The germline V and J ends were trimmed by 8 bases and 5 bases, with 7 bases remaining between them. CDR3 sequence: CASSLHNEQFF. As DNA, the CDR3 is TGTGCCAGCTCCCTCCACAATGAGCAGTTCTTC. Complete variable domain (other parts from reference TRBV7-2 and TRBJ2-1): GAGVSQSPSNKVTEKGKDVELRCDPISGHTALYWYRQSLGQGLEFLIYFQGNSAPDKSGLPSDRFSAERTGGSVSTLTIQRTQQEDSAVYLCASSLHNEQFFGPGTRLTVL.

Sample share makes this clone medium-sized. This sequence joins TRBV29-1 and TRBJ2-7; unclear D gene. This CDR3 is 11 amino acids long. Germline V lookup: CDR1 SQVTM, CDR2 ANQGSEA. CDR3 amino acids: CSFPPGLVNYF. In nucleotides, the CDR3 is TGCAGTTTCCCACCGGGCCTTGTAAATTACTTC.

This chain links TRBV10-3 with TRBJ1-1; 8 bases are shared with TRBD1. The J segment lost 2 bases and the V segment lost 2 bases, leaving 22 bases of the junction unmatched. The germline gives CDR1 ENHRY, CDR2 SYGVKD. The CDR3 totals 21 residues. The DNA of the CDR3 is TGTGCCATCAGTGAGACCTCAGGGGGCCGAGGGCAAGCTTATGGAAACACTGAAGCTTTCTTT. Its protein product is CAISETSGGRGQAYGNTEAFF.

This clone occurred many times. V and J are TRBV5-1 and TRBJ2-5; D is undetermined. This CDR3 has 15 amino acids. The germline V gene has CDR1 SGHRS and CDR2 YFSETQ. V was cut by 0 bases and J by 5 bases, with 14 bases left in between. CDR3 amino acids: CASSLVPEGRETQYF. The DNA for the CDR3 is TGCGCCAGCAGCTTGGTCCCGGAAGGACGGGAGACCCAGTACTTC. Together with reference TRBV5-1 and TRBJ2-5, the CDR3 gives the full variable domain: KAGVTQTPRYLIKTRGQQVTLSCSPISGHRSVSWYQQTPGQGLQFLFEYFSETQRNKGNFPGRFSGRQFSNSRSEMNVSTLELGDSALYLCASSLVPEGRETQYFGPGTRLLVL.

This clone was found once. The chain has TRBV2 and TRBJ2-1; TRBD2 matches at 9 bases. Germline CDR1 SNHLY, CDR2 FYNNEI. V dropped 6 bases and J dropped 10; count of bases not matched to a gene: 7. This CDR3 is built from 13 residues. CDR3 loop: CASRDPTSGEQFF. The DNA for the CDR3 is TGTGCCAGCAGAGATCCGACTAGCGGAGAGCAGTTCTTC.

The chain carries TRBV5-5 and TRBJ1-1, with no clear D. Germline loops: CDR1 SGHKS, CDR2 YYEKEE (reference sequence). The ends were cut back, 0 bases at V and 5 bases at J, with 14 bases in the middle. CDR3 length: 15 residues. Here the CDR3 DNA reads TGTGCCAGCAGCTTGGTCTCGACGGTGGGGACTGAAGCTTTCTTT. Translated: CASSLVSTVGTEAFF.

J is TRBJ2-1 and V is TRBV6-1, with TRBD2 matching 8 bases. The length of the CDR3 is 17 residues. Germline V gives CDR1 MNHNS, CDR2 SASEGT. Losses at the gene ends were 0 bases for V and 4 bases for J; bases not matched to a gene: 8. CDR3 in DNA: TGTGCCAGCAGTGAAGCGCTTACGGGAGGGGTATACAATGAGCAGTTCTTC. It is translated as CASSEALTGGVYNEQFF.

The chain combines TRBV5-5 with TRBJ2-3; D call uncertain. V lost 1 base and J lost 2, with 11 bases in between. CDR3 length equals 15 residues. Looked up from germline, CDR1 is SGHKS and CDR2 is YYEKEE (reference sequence). Here the CDR3 DNA reads TGTGCCAGCAGCTTGTGGTTAGGCCTCACAGATACGCAGTATTTT. This encodes CASSLWLGLTDTQYF.

This clone was seen many times. The chain recombines TRBV5-7 with TRBJ2-1, with D uncertain. TRBV5-7 counts as an open reading frame of uncertain function. Deletions cut 6 bases from V and 0 bases from J, with 4 bases between. This CDR3 region has 12 residues. CDR3: CASISSYNEQFF. In nucleotides, the CDR3 is TGTGCCAGCATTAGCTCCTACAATGAGCAGTTCTTC.

The chain links TRBV25-1 to TRBJ2-1, with 9 bases aligning to TRBD2. Per the germline V gene, CDR1 is MGHDK and CDR2 is SYGVNS. Trimming cost V 4 bases and J 5 bases; bases outside gene matches: 9. The CDR3 totals 16 residues. As DNA, the CDR3 is TGTGCCAGCAGTGCGGCGGGAGGGGGCCTTCACAATGAGCAGTTCTTC. Its protein product is CASSAAGGGLHNEQFF.

As concerns this clone: This same CDR3 is encoded by further DNA sequences in the sample. The V and J genes are TRBV5-1 and TRBJ2-7; TRBD1 is a possible D gene (7 bases). This CDR3 is 12 amino acids long. Deletions cut 5 bases from V and 3 bases from J, with 9 bases between. Germline V gene sequence: CDR1 SGHRS, CDR2 YFSETQ. CDR3 bases: TGCGCCAGCAGTCAGGGGGGCTACGAGCAGTACTTC. Its protein product is CASSQGGYEQYF.

The J gene is TRBJ2-7, the V gene TRBV30; no definite D call. Germline values: CDR1 GTSNPN, CDR2 SVGIG (reference sequence). Trimming stripped 1 base from V and 3 bases from J, with 10 bases between. This CDR3 contains 13 residues. DNA for the CDR3: TGTGCCTGGAGTGAAGGGTCGGGCTACGAGCAGTACTTC. This translates into CAWSEGSGYEQYF.